The entry below describes one T cell receptor (beta chain). Its specificity is unknown. TCRdb re-called the 5' RACE reads; one entry per CDR3 protein, DNA not given. Recorded for this sample: about 190,000 distinct CDR3 sequences. The CDR3 is 15 residues long. In germline, CDR1 is MDHEN, CDR2 SYDVKM. The record originates from a study of T cells expressing NK-cell markers. Study-wide points: These clonotypes, the leaders elsewhere, also led the CD3+CD56-NKG2C+ fraction in four donors. Five or six donors showed dominant NKG2C+ clonotypes comprising roughly 1.0-7.0% of their CD8+ T cells.

This sequence joins TRBV28 and TRBJ2-7; the TCRdb call, TRBD1, lacks DNA for checking. The sequencing input was blood T cells: a sorted CD56 or NKG2C T cell subset, CD4+ or CD8+ T cells, or bulk PBMC T cells (not recorded which). This receptor was taken from a man aged 18 to 69 in good health. The CDR3 here is CASRSHRVSSYEQYF.